Sequencing of this TCR beta chain was carried out in a study of T-cell memory formation after mild COVID-19. Background on the study: Largely, the TCR clusters proved donor specific.

TCRdb ran MiXCR on the 5' RACE reads and lists one entry per CDR3 protein. This sample has about 180,000 distinct CDR3 sequences; roughly 18% occur once, and the top ten carry around 3.9%. V lost 5 bases and J lost 7, with 15 bases in between. Germline-derived CDR1 and CDR2 are SGHRS and YFSETQ. CDR3 length: 14 amino acids. V usage is TRBV5-1 and J usage is TRBJ1-4; tentatively, D is TRBD1 (5 bases). Sequencing was done on a sample of PBMCs or a T cell subset sorted from them (not recorded which). The TCR comes from a man aged 18 to 30 who had mild COVID-19 (a few samples of this study predate the infection). Cell type and time point are not known. The CDR3 sequence is CASSWDRGFEKLFF. The CDR3 region has the DNA TGCGCCAGCAGTTGGGACCGGGGTTTTGAAAAACTGTTTTTT.